This T cell receptor beta chain was captured by sequencing in a study of memory CD4+ T cells and cytomegalovirus serostatus. Study results and limitations: About 40% of the roughly 160 known CMV-associated TCRbeta sequences appeared in CD4+ memory. CMV serostatus prediction reached median AUC roughly 0.95, or 0.91 with US-trained model. Suggested: most of the CMV-linked TCR signature lies in CD4+ memory cells.

Of note for this clone: Its antigen is as yet unknown.

Original handling: Out-of-frame sequences were removed, leaving 2 million to 2.5 million distinct TCRbeta sequences. Data came from immunoSEQ multiplex PCR; TCRdb stores just in-frame clones and leaves some out. V and J calls and clone size come straight from that table; D and trimming were deduced from the DNA. The data contain tens of thousands of clones, about 80% of them singletons. Germline lookup yields CDR1 SGHRS and CDR2 YFSETQ. After removal of 0 bases from V and 13 bases from J, the junction contained 17 bases not matched to a gene. CDR3 length: 17 amino acids. Single viable CD3+CD4+CD8-CD45RO+ cells were sorted as the memory CD4+ T cells.

The sample comprised memory CD4+ T cells from blood. V is TRBV5-1 and J is TRBJ2-7; TRBD2 matches at 12 bases. The receptor was derived from an adult in good health and CMV-seropositive. The CDR3 DNA reads TGCGCCAGCAGCTTGGGACTAGCGGGAGAAGGGGTTACCAGCACTTACTTC. Encoded protein: CASSLGLAGEGVTSTYF.